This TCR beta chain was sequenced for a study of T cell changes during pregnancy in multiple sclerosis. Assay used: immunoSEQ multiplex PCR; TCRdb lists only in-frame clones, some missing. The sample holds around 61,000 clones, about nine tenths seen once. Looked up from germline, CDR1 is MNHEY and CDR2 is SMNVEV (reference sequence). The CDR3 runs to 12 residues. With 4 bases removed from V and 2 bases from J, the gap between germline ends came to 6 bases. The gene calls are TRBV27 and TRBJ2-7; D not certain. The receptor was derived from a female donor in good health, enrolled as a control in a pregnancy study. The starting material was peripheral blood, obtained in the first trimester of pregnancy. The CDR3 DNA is TGTGCCAGCAGTTCTACCCCCTACGAGCAGTACTTC. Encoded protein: CASSSTPYEQYF.